The T cell receptor (beta chain) described here comes from a study of blood T cell repertoires in COVID-19. The repertoire was sequenced with immunoSEQ multiplex PCR; TCRdb's copy has only in-frame clones and lacks some. The table lists 210,000 or so clones, over 80% of them singletons, with 2% to 3% in the top ten. CDR1 MNHEY and CDR2 SMNVEV come from the germline V gene (reference sequence). This CDR3 comprises 15 residues. The ends were cut back, 0 bases at V and 2 bases at J, with 8 bases in the middle. This chain connects TRBV27 to TRBJ1-3; no clear D gene. The sequence came from a man aged 25-40 years with COVID-19, enrolled during active disease. The material sequenced was peripheral blood. DNA for the CDR3: TGTGCCAGCAGTTTATCTGTCAGCGCTGGAAACACCATATATTTT. Encoded protein: CASSLSVSAGNTIYF.